A selection of T cell receptor beta chains follows, all from one sample in a study of blood T cell repertoires in COVID-19. Only in-frame clones appear in the TCRdb table, and some are missing; sequencing was by immunoSEQ multiplex PCR. Found here are over 450,000 clones, 85% to 90% of them singletons; the top ten hold roughly 7.4%. Sequenced sample: peripheral blood. The receptor source for this set is a woman in her 50s with COVID-19, enrolled during active disease. Each CDR3 is given with its conserved first and last residue. Fields, in order: D gene, V gene, J gene, clone size, CDR3 DNA, CDR3 protein. A D gene is named only where the DNA matches it firmly. Clone size appears in some rows only: once, few, many, or a class for an expanded clone.

>-|TRBV6-5|TRBJ1-5|-
TGTGCCAGCAGTTACTCGAGGGGGACTCAGCCCCAGCATTTT
CASSYSRGTQPQHF
>-|TRBV7-2|TRBJ2-7|-
TGTGCCAGCAGCTGGACCGGCGGGGCCTACGAGCAGTACTTC
CASSWTGGAYEQYF
>-|TRBV6-4|TRBJ2-3|-
TGTGCCAGCAGATATAGCCTATACACAGATACGCAGTATTTT
CASRYSLYTDTQYF
>-|TRBV12-3/TRBV12-4|TRBJ1-6|-
TGTGCCAGCAGTACCGGCTATAATTCACCCCTCCACTTT
CASSTGYNSPLHF
>-|TRBV15|TRBJ2-5|-
TGTGCCACCGGGAGGAGTCTGGGTGTACAGGAGACCCAGTACTTC
CATGRSLGVQETQYF
>TRBD1|TRBV30|TRBJ2-3|once
TGTGCCTGGAGTGCAGGGACAGACCACACAGATACGCAGTATTTT
CAWSAGTDHTDTQYF
>-|TRBV3-1/TRBV3-2|TRBJ2-1|-
TGTGCCAGCAGCCCCCGGAGCTCCTACAATGAGCAGTTCTTC
CASSPRSSYNEQFF
>-|TRBV19|TRBJ2-3|-
TGTGCCAGTAGTACCGGACGGATAAGGGGGACAGATACGCAGTATTTT
CASSTGRIRGTDTQYF
>-|TRBV19|TRBJ1-4|-
TGTGCCTCATCCGGGGAGGCGGGTCCGGGTGAAAAACTGTTTTTT
CASSGEAGPGEKLFF
>-|TRBV6-5|TRBJ1-1|-
TGTGCCAGCAGTTACGCGGAAATGAACACTGAAGCTTTCTTT
CASSYAEMNTEAFF
>TRBD1|TRBV30|TRBJ1-4|-
TGTGCCTGGAGTGGAGGGACAGGGAAATGGAGGGCTAATGAAAAACTGTTTTTT
CAWSGGTGKWRANEKLFF
>-|TRBV12-3/TRBV12-4|TRBJ2-1|-
TGTGCCAGCAGTCTCAGCAGGGACAATGAGCAGTTCTTC
CASSLSRDNEQFF
>-|TRBV20-1|TRBJ1-1|-
TGCAGTGCTAGGTTAGCGGAGGTAGCTTTCTTT
CSARLAEVAFF
>-|TRBV3-1/TRBV3-2|TRBJ1-1|-
TGTGCCAGCAGCCTCCAGGGCAGCATGAACACTGAAGCTTTCTTT
CASSLQGSMNTEAFF
>TRBD1|TRBV10-3|TRBJ1-3|-
TGTGCCATCAGTGCCACAGGGGGCTCAGGAAACACCATATATTTT
CAISATGGSGNTIYF
>-|TRBV19|TRBJ1-1|-
TGTGCCAGTAACTCACAGGGAAACACTGAAGCTTTCTTT
CASNSQGNTEAFF
>-|TRBV11-2|TRBJ2-3|-
TGTGCCAGCCGCCAGGACTACCTCACAGATACGCAGTATTTT
CASRQDYLTDTQYF
>-|TRBV7-7|TRBJ2-1|-
TGTGCCAGCAGCTTATCGGACAACAATGAGCAGTTCTTC
CASSLSDNNEQFF
>-|TRBV15|TRBJ2-1|few
TGTGCCACCAGCAGAGGGCTAGCCGATTACAATGAGCAGTTCTTC
CATSRGLADYNEQFF
>TRBD2|TRBV9|TRBJ2-1|-
TGTGCCAGCACCGGGGGAGGACTAGGAGGCAATGAGCAGTTCTTC
CASTGGGLGGNEQFF
>TRBD1|TRBV27|TRBJ1-2|-
TGTGCCAGCAGCTCCGGGACAGCTCATGGCTACACCTTC
CASSSGTAHGYTF
>TRBD1|TRBV9|TRBJ1-1|-
TGTGCCAGCAGCCTTCGACAGGGGTTTGAAGCTTTCTTT
CASSLRQGFEAFF
>TRBD1|TRBV3-1/TRBV3-2|TRBJ1-2|once
TGTGCCAGCAGCCAAGAAGGGACAGGGCGAGTGTTTGGCTACACCTTC
CASSQEGTGRVFGYTF
>TRBD1|TRBV4-1|TRBJ1-1|once
TGCGCCAGCAGCCACGGTCCGGGACAGGGTGGGGGCGAAGCTTTCTTT
CASSHGPGQGGGEAFF
>-|TRBV9|TRBJ1-1|-
TGTGCCAGCAGCGTAGAGAGCCAGGGCCGGACTGAAGCTTTCTTT
CASSVESQGRTEAFF
>-|TRBV28|TRBJ1-1|-
TGTGCCAGCAGCATGCCAGGGGCCATGAACACTGAAGCTTTCTTT
CASSMPGAMNTEAFF
>-|TRBV4-1|TRBJ2-7|-
TGCGCCAGCAGCCAAGATGGCGGGCTCTACGAGCAGTACTTC
CASSQDGGLYEQYF
>TRBD1|TRBV18|TRBJ2-1|-
TGTGCCAGCTCACCATCGGGACAGGGTGGCAATGAGCAGTTCTTC
CASSPSGQGGNEQFF
>-|TRBV27|TRBJ1-4|-
TGTGCCAGCAGTTTGAACAGAGTTTCCGAAAAACTGTTTTTT
CASSLNRVSEKLFF
>TRBD2|TRBV7-3|TRBJ2-3|-
TGTGCCAGCAGCTTAACTAGCGGGGGGGCGGTTACGCAGTATTTT
CASSLTSGGAVTQYF
>-|TRBV25-1|TRBJ2-1|-
TGTGCCAGCAGTGAATCTGCAGGGCCCTACAATGAGCAGTTCTTC
CASSESAGPYNEQFF
>TRBD2|TRBV6-5|TRBJ2-1|few
TGTGCCAGTGATACTAGCGGTTCCTACAATGAGCAGTTCTTC
CASDTSGSYNEQFF
>TRBD2|TRBV10-3|TRBJ2-1|-
TGTGCCATCAGCCTACTAGCGGGGGGGCCTGAGCAGTTCTTC
CAISLLAGGPEQFF
>TRBD2|TRBV24-1|TRBJ2-1|-
TGTGCCACCAGTGATTCACGGGGGGTTCCCTACAATGAGCAGTTCTTC
CATSDSRGVPYNEQFF
>-|TRBV4-1|TRBJ2-7|-
TGCGCCAGCAGCCAATATGGACAGAAAGCCTACGAGCAGTACTTC
CASSQYGQKAYEQYF
>-|TRBV6-5|TRBJ1-2|few
TGTGCCAGCAGCATAAGGTGGGGGCGCGACTATGGCTACACCTTC
CASSIRWGRDYGYTF
>-|TRBV2|TRBJ2-2|-
TGTGCCAGCAGGCGGCAAAACAACCCCGGGGAGCTGTTTTTT
CASRRQNNPGELFF
>-|TRBV5-1|TRBJ1-1|-
TGCGCCAGCAGCTCACAGGGTATCTACACTGAGGCTTTCTTT
CASSSQGIYTEAFF
>TRBD2|TRBV11-2|TRBJ2-3|-
TGTGCCAGCAGCTTAGAGGCAGGGCCAATAGCGGGTGATACGCAGTATTTT
CASSLEAGPIAGDTQYF
>TRBD1|TRBV12-3/TRBV12-4|TRBJ2-7|-
TGTGCCAGCAGTTTTGGACAGGGCTACGAGCAGTACTTC
CASSFGQGYEQYF
>-|TRBV10-1|TRBJ2-4|-
TGCGCCAGCAGTGCAGACATTCAGGGAAACATTCAGTACTTC
CASSADIQGNIQYF
>TRBD1|TRBV7-9|TRBJ2-5|-
TGTGCCAGCAGCCTCACAGGGGGAGGAGAGACCCAGTACTTC
CASSLTGGGETQYF
>TRBD1|TRBV30|TRBJ2-7|once
TGTGCCTGGAGTAGACAGGGCTACGAGCAGTACTTC
CAWSRQGYEQYF
>-|TRBV19|TRBJ2-7|-
TGTGCCAGTAGTATGGGCAGTTCTCCCTACGAGCAGTACTTC
CASSMGSSPYEQYF
>TRBD1|TRBV2|TRBJ1-4|-
TGTGCCAGCAGTGGTGGACAGGCTAGAGTAAAACTGTTTTTT
CASSGGQARVKLFF
>TRBD1|TRBV7-9|TRBJ1-1|few
TGTGCCAGCAGCATTCAGGGGGAGACTGAAGCTTTCTTT
CASSIQGETEAFF
>-|TRBV6-5|TRBJ1-6|-
TGTGCCAGCAGTTCACAGGTCGACTCACCCCTCCACTTT
CASSSQVDSPLHF
>TRBD2|TRBV5-1|TRBJ2-2|once
TGCGCCAGCAGCCAAACCGCGGGGGGGCAAACCGGGGAGCTGTTTTTT
CASSQTAGGQTGELFF
>-|TRBV18|TRBJ2-2|-
TGTGCCAGCTCTACCGGGAGGAACACCGGGGAGCTGTTTTTT
CASSTGRNTGELFF
>TRBD1|TRBV2|TRBJ1-5|-
TGTGCCAGCGGCGGGGACAGACGGGATCAGCCCCAGCATTTT
CASGGDRRDQPQHF
>-|TRBV9|TRBJ2-7|-
TGTGCCAGCAGCCCCCGGGCCGAGGGAGGCTACGAGCAGTACTTC
CASSPRAEGGYEQYF
>TRBD2|TRBV7-2|TRBJ2-3|-
TGTGCCAGCAGCTTAAACGCGGGGGGGCCGGCGACAGATACGCAGTATTTT
CASSLNAGGPATDTQYF
>TRBD2|TRBV27|TRBJ2-3|-
TGTGCCAGCAGTTTGCGGGGGGCCCTTAAAGATACGCAGTATTTT
CASSLRGALKDTQYF
>-|TRBV15|TRBJ2-6|few
TGTGCCACCAGCAGAGGTAGTGAGGTCCTGACTTTC
CATSRGSEVLTF
>TRBD2|TRBV29-1|TRBJ2-1|-
TGCAGCGTTGACTGGGCTAGCGGTTACAATGAGCAGTTCTTC
CSVDWASGYNEQFF
>TRBD1|TRBV19|TRBJ1-2|-
TGTGCCAGTAGTACGCCCAAAGGACAGGCCTATGGCTACACCTTC
CASSTPKGQAYGYTF
>-|TRBV6-1|TRBJ1-1|-
TGTGCCAGCAGTGAACAGGGAGGCCCACGGGTGGAAGCTTTCTTT
CASSEQGGPRVEAFF
>-|TRBV5-1|TRBJ2-6|-
TGCGCCAGCAGCTTCTACTCTGGGGCCAACGTCCTGACTTTC
CASSFYSGANVLTF
>TRBD1|TRBV9|TRBJ2-1|-
TGTGCCAGCAGCGTCGGACAGGTATCCAATGAGCAGTTCTTC
CASSVGQVSNEQFF